Following are 15 T cell receptor beta chains from one sample sequenced in a study of OX40 agonist ivuxolimab in advanced cancers. Here immunoSEQ multiplex PCR was the method, and the copy in TCRdb shows in-frame clones only, minus some. Here the sample spans approximately 70,000 clones, about nine tenths being singletons. This sample comprised CD4+ or CD8+ T cells sorted from blood, obtained in a trial of the OX40 agonist ivuxolimab. These receptors all come from an adult with an advanced solid tumor such as melanoma, head and neck, liver or kidney cancer.

The V gene is TRBV28, the J gene TRBJ2-1; the D gene could be TRBD1 or TRBD2 (6 bases each). The germline V gene encodes CDR1 MDHEN and CDR2 SYDVKM. Between the trimmed V and J ends, which lost 8 bases and 7 bases, there was a span of 15 bases. CDR3 size: 13 residues. The CDR3 nucleotides are TGTGCCAGCGGGACACCGGGGAGGAATGAGCAGTTCTTC. Its protein product is CASGTPGRNEQFF.

The V gene is TRBV5-1, the J gene TRBJ2-5, with TRBD1 as a possible D gene (7 bases). CDR1 is SGHRS and CDR2 is YFSETQ in the germline V gene. V lost 1 base and J 9 bases, leaving 16 bases between the germline ends. The CDR3 length is 14 residues. The CDR3: CASSLTGDRGSQYF. Here the CDR3 DNA reads TGCGCCAGCAGCTTGACAGGGGATCGGGGGTCCCAGTACTTC.

The CDR3 here is CASSSERGETQYF. In DNA form, the CDR3 reads TGTGCCAGCAGCTCCGAAAGGGGAGAGACCCAGTACTTC. The chain joins TRBV7-2 to TRBJ2-5; D is possibly TRBD1 (5 bases). This CDR3 comprises 13 residues. The germline CDR1 and CDR2 sequences are SGHTA and FQGNSA. Deletions cut 4 bases from V and 4 bases from J, with 10 bases between.

The genes are TRBV15 and TRBJ1-3, with 8 bases lining up with TRBD1. V shed 2 bases and J 5 bases; nucleotides not matched to a gene: 8. Germline CDR1 is LNHNV and CDR2 is YYDKDF (reference sequence). The CDR3 runs 16 residues. The CDR3 sequence is CATSRNKDRGRNTIYF. The CDR3 region has the DNA TGTGCCACCAGCAGAAACAAAGACAGGGGCAGAAACACCATATATTTT.

The gene calls are TRBV11-2 and TRBJ1-6; no clear D gene. The CDR3 length is 17 residues. Germline V CDR1 and CDR2: SGHAT, FQNNGV. V dropped 7 bases and J dropped 0 bases, with 16 bases sitting between them. CDR3 loop: CASTLRVASSYNSPLHF. In DNA, the CDR3 is TGTGCCAGCACCCTTAGAGTGGCTAGCTCCTATAATTCACCCCTCCACTTT.

The genes are TRBV6-1 and TRBJ2-2; 8 nucleotides agree with TRBD1. In germline, CDR1 is MNHNS, CDR2 SASEGT. The CDR3 totals 16 residues. V trimming: 3 bases; J trimming: 1 base; junction bases outside the gene matches: 4. CDR3 in amino acids: CASSDPGQVNTGELFF. CDR3 coding DNA: TGTGCCAGCAGTGATCCGGGACAGGTGAACACCGGGGAGCTGTTTTTT.

J is TRBJ2-3 and V is TRBV7-3, with D perhaps matching TRBD2 (6 bases). The CDR3 is 15 residues long. Germline CDR1 is SGHTA and CDR2 is FQGTGA. Deletions cut 5 bases from V and 1 base from J, with 13 bases between. The chain's CDR3 is CASSPRGYRTDTQYF. The DNA of the CDR3 is TGTGCCAGCAGCCCCCGGGGGTACCGCACAGATACGCAGTATTTT.

The chain uses TRBV7-6 and TRBJ2-3, with D perhaps being TRBD1 or TRBD2 (6 bases each). CDR3 size: 15 residues. Deletions cut 0 bases from V and 4 bases from J, with 11 bases between. Per germline, CDR1 SGHVS and CDR2 FNYEAQ. CDR3 sequence reads: CASSLARGAADTQYF. Here the CDR3 DNA reads TGTGCCAGCAGCTTAGCGAGGGGGGCGGCAGATACGCAGTATTTT.

This clone was seen only once. The chain links TRBV5-1 to TRBJ2-3; possibly TRBD1 for D (6 bases). The V end was cut by 4 bases, the J end by 1 base, with 13 bases between. The CDR3 has 15 residues. Germline V gene data show CDR1 as SGHRS and CDR2 as YFSETQ. The CDR3 coding sequence is TGCGCCAGCAGCAGGGACAACTCCGGCACAGATACGCAGTATTTT. Its protein product is CASSRDNSGTDTQYF.

The chain has TRBV5-5 and TRBJ1-2; no definite D call. The germline V gene encodes CDR1 SGHKS and CDR2 YYEKEE (reference sequence). V dropped 0 bases and J dropped 3 bases, with 12 bases sitting between them. The CDR3 has 15 amino acids. CDR3 DNA sequence: TGTGCCAGCAGCTTGGGTTCCCGAATGGACTATGGCTACACCTTC. As protein: CASSLGSRMDYGYTF.

The chain couples TRBV11-3 to TRBJ2-7; D unclear. Germline V lookup: CDR1 SGHNT, CDR2 YENEEA. The length of the CDR3 is 12 residues. The germline V and J ends were trimmed by 4 bases and 6 bases, with 10 bases remaining between them. The CDR3, as DNA: TGTGCCAGCAGCTCCCCCGTGAGCGAGCAGTACTTC. It specifies CASSSPVSEQYF.

The chain employs TRBV12-5 and TRBJ1-2; D ambiguous. V lost 0 bases and J lost 2, with 7 bases in between. The CDR3 is made up of 14 amino acids. The V gene's germline CDR1 is LGHNT and CDR2 FRNRAP. Written as DNA, the CDR3 is TGTGCTAGTGGTTTGGTAACTACAAACTATGGCTACACCTTC. Protein product: CASGLVTTNYGYTF.

This sequence joins TRBV9 and TRBJ2-5; either TRBD1 or TRBD2 may supply D (5 bases each). Trimming shortened V by 8 bases and J by 2 bases, and 13 bases separated the two germline ends. This CDR3 has 13 amino acids. CDR1 is SGDLS and CDR2 is YYNGEE in the germline V gene. This CDR3 reads CASGETAQETQYF. The CDR3 DNA is TGTGCCAGTGGGGAGACAGCACAAGAGACCCAGTACTTC.

In its sample, this clone was seen a few times. V usage is TRBV2 and J usage is TRBJ2-7; D not resolved. Germline loops: CDR1 SNHLY, CDR2 FYNNEI. The germline V and J ends were trimmed by 6 bases and 3 bases, with 6 bases remaining between them. The CDR3 sequence is 11 residues long. The CDR3 sequence: CASRQVYEQYF. For the CDR3, the DNA is TGTGCCAGCAGGCAGGTCTACGAGCAGTACTTC.

The chain uses TRBV6-6 and TRBJ2-5, with D possibly being TRBD1 (5 bases). V was cut by 5 bases and J by 7 bases, with 20 bases left in between. CDR3 length: 15 amino acids. Germline CDR1 is MNHNY and CDR2 is SVGAGI (reference sequence). The CDR3 DNA follows: TGTGCCAGCAGTGCGAGTGAGTCAGGGATGGGGACCCAGTACTTC. Encoded protein: CASSASESGMGTQYF.